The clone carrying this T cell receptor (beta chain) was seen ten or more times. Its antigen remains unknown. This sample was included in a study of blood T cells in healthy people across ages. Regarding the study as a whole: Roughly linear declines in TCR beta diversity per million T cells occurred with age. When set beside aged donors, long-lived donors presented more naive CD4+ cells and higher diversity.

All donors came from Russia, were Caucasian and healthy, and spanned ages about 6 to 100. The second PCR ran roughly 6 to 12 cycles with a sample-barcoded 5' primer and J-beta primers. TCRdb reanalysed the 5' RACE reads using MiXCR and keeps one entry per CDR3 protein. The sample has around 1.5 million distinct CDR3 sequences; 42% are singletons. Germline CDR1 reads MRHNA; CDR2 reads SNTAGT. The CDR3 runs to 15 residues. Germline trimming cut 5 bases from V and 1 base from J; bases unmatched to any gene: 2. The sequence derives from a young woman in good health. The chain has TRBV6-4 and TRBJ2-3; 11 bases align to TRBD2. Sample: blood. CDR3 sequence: CASSSTSGGTDTQYF. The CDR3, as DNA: TGTGCCAGCAGTTCGACTAGCGGGGGCACAGATACGCAGTATTTT.